The 13 T cell receptor beta chains reported below all come from one sample, sequenced in a study of T cells after yellow fever vaccination. One entry per CDR3 protein, called by TCRdb with MiXCR from the 5' RACE reads. The table records a few hundred thousand distinct CDR3 sequences, roughly 8.4% of them present only once. The sample was PBMCs, taken around 45 days after the first yellow fever vaccination. Receptor source: a man in his late teens or twenties who received the YFV17D yellow fever vaccine.

This clonotype was seen once. This may come from a read error, since a much larger clone is one base off. The chain has TRBV4-1 and TRBJ2-3; 7 bases map to TRBD2. Per the germline V gene, CDR1 is MGHRA and CDR2 is YSYEKL. This CDR3 has 16 residues. The J segment lost 4 bases and the V segment lost 3 bases, leaving 10 bases of the junction unmatched. Written as DNA, the CDR3 is TGCGCCAGCAGCCACGCCCTTGGGGAGGGGCCAGATACGCAGTATTTT. Protein sequence: CASSHALGEGPDTQYF.

The chain combines TRBV7-9 with TRBJ1-2; D remains ambiguous. Germline values: CDR1 SEHNR, CDR2 FQNEAQ (reference sequence). V shed 2 bases and J shed 4 bases, with 20 bases lying between them. This CDR3 has 17 amino acids. CDR3: CASSLFDGFTATYGYTF. The CDR3 region has the DNA TGTGCCAGCAGCTTATTTGACGGATTCACAGCTACCTATGGCTACACCTTC.

This clonotype has more than one count but fewer than ten. The chain uses TRBV2 and TRBJ1-2, with a tentative D call TRBD1 (5 bases). The V end lost 6 bases, the J end lost 0 bases, and 14 bases lay between the germline ends. CDR1 is SNHLY, CDR2 FYNNEI, per germline. The CDR3 contains 15 residues. The CDR3 here is CASRTPDTTNYGYTF. In DNA form, the CDR3 reads TGTGCCAGCAGGACCCCGGACACGACTAACTATGGCTACACCTTC.

The rearrangement joins TRBV7-9 to TRBJ1-5; D gene uncertain. The CDR3 is 14 residues long. Germline V gene sequence: CDR1 SEHNR, CDR2 FQNEAQ (reference sequence). V lost 4 bases, J lost 3 bases, and 10 bases lay in between. The CDR3 loop reads CASSSSVANQPQHF. In nucleotides, the CDR3 is TGTGCCAGCAGCTCGAGCGTGGCCAATCAGCCCCAGCATTTT.

The CDR3 nucleotides read TGCGCCAGCAGCCTCCGCTCGGGGGGACAAAACGGGGAGCTGTTTTTT. The encoded protein is CASSLRSGGQNGELFF. This chain joins TRBV4-1 and TRBJ2-2, with a tentative D call TRBD2 (7 bases). This CDR3 spans 16 amino acids. Trimming left V 4 bases short and J 7 bases short, with 19 bases between. Germline lookup yields CDR1 MGHRA and CDR2 YSYEKL.

J is TRBJ1-5 and V is TRBV7-9; D call uncertain. The ends were cut back, 2 bases at V and 5 bases at J, with 16 bases in the middle. The CDR3 is 16 amino acids. Germline lookup yields CDR1 SEHNR and CDR2 FQNEAQ (reference sequence). The CDR3 region is CASSLYGTGRDQPQHF. CDR3 nucleotide sequence: TGTGCCAGCAGCTTATATGGTACCGGCCGCGATCAGCCCCAGCATTTT.

This clonotype was counted ten times or more. This rearrangement joins TRBV7-3 to TRBJ1-1; D remains ambiguous. Germline V CDR1 and CDR2: SGHTA, FQGTGA. Trimming left V 5 bases short and J 1 base short, with 11 bases between. The CDR3 sequence is 14 residues long. The CDR3 spells CASSLIGGNTEAFF. The DNA of the CDR3 is TGTGCCAGCAGCCTCATCGGAGGGAACACTGAAGCTTTCTTT.

This clonotype has a handful of counts. The V call is TRBV5-1, the J call TRBJ1-3; a possible D gene is TRBD1 (5 bases). The CDR3 runs 14 residues. V dropped 2 bases and J dropped 7 bases, with 13 bases sitting between them. Per the germline V gene, CDR1 is SGHRS and CDR2 is YFSETQ. The CDR3 DNA is TGCGCCAGCAGCTTCCTAACCGGGGACAACACCATATATTTT. Translated: CASSFLTGDNTIYF. Full variable domain (outside the CDR3, taken from reference TRBV5-1 and TRBJ1-3): KAGVTQTPRYLIKTRGQQVTLSCSPISGHRSVSWYQQTPGQGLQFLFEYFSETQRNKGNFPGRFSGRQFSNSRSEMNVSTLELGDSALYLCASSFLTGDNTIYFGEGSWLTVV.

The J gene is TRBJ1-1, the V gene TRBV7-9; the D is unclear. V was pared by 5 bases and J by 0 bases, with 10 bases between. Germline V CDR1 and CDR2: SEHNR, FQNEAQ (reference sequence). The CDR3 length is 14 residues. The CDR3 protein is CASSPVSMNTEAFF. In nucleotides, the CDR3 is TGTGCCAGCAGCCCCGTCTCTATGAACACTGAAGCTTTCTTT.

This chain connects TRBV7-8 to TRBJ2-7; D tentatively reads TRBD1 or TRBD2 (5 bases each). CDR3 length equals 14 residues. The V end lost 4 bases, the J end lost 1 base, and 11 bases lay between the germline ends. CDR1 SGHVS and CDR2 FQNEAQ come from the germline V gene. The CDR3 is CASSSSWGSYEQYF. The CDR3 nucleotides are TGTGCCAGCAGCTCTTCGTGGGGGTCCTACGAGCAGTACTTC.

This clonotype has at least ten counts. The rearrangement links TRBV3-1 to TRBJ2-1; D is perhaps TRBD2 (7 bases). V lost 0 bases to trimming and J lost 3 bases, with 12 bases between them. This CDR3 has 16 amino acids. Looked up from germline, CDR1 is LGHDT and CDR2 is YNNKEL (reference sequence). CDR3 protein: CASSQERGGLYNEQFF. The DNA of the CDR3 is TGTGCCAGCAGCCAAGAAAGGGGGGGCCTCTACAATGAGCAGTTCTTC.

The genes are TRBV2 and TRBJ1-5; D is unresolved. The CDR3 loop spans 15 amino acids. Germline-derived CDR1 and CDR2 are SNHLY and FYNNEI. V dropped 6 bases and J dropped 7 bases, with 19 bases sitting between them. The CDR3 sequence is CASSERRVADQPQHF. CDR3 sequence (DNA): TGTGCCAGCAGCGAGAGGCGGGTCGCGGACCAGCCCCAGCATTTT.

V is TRBV10-3 and J is TRBJ2-5, with TRBD2 as a possible D gene (5 bases). The V end was cut by 6 bases, the J end by 1 base, with 12 bases between. The CDR3 is 14 amino acids. CDR1 and CDR2 (germline): ENHRY, SYGVKD. The CDR3 protein is CAISRLAPQETQYF. The CDR3 DNA reads as TGTGCCATCAGCCGCCTAGCCCCCCAAGAGACCCAGTACTTC.